Detailed here is one T cell receptor (beta chain). The antigen is not known. The sample is drawn from a study of cytomegalovirus exposure and HLA in healthy donors. The CDR3 spans 17 residues. Trimming removed 4 bases from V and 3 bases from J, with 19 bases in between. Germline CDR1 and CDR2: SGDLS and YYNGEE. General study findings and limits: Productive status was seen about 90% or about 30% of the time for most TCR beta V segments in an earlier analysis. A later analysis associated 16,951 TCR beta sequences with HLA alleles at a 0.05 false discovery rate.

Researchers ran the PCR with 60 Vbeta and 13 Jbeta primers. Using immunoSEQ multiplex PCR, the repertoire was profiled, and TCRdb retains in-frame clones only, with some absent. The data hold approximately 110,000 clones, with 75% to 85% observed a single time. This TCR came from a man aged 35 to 55 in good health and CMV-seronegative. V and J are TRBV9 and TRBJ2-2; perhaps TRBD2 as D (6 bases). Sequenced material: PBMCs. CDR3 sequence reads: CASSPLGGTLDTGELFF. CDR3 nucleotide sequence: TGTGCCAGCAGCCCTTTGGGGGGAACTCTTGACACCGGGGAGCTGTTTTTT.